The entry that follows covers one TCR beta chain sequence. What it binds is not known. The sample comes from a study of cytomegalovirus exposure and HLA in healthy donors. Study details: Unique TCR beta sequences numbering some 120 million came from about 179 million T cells in an earlier analysis.

Findings and caveats of the study: The records held CMV serostatus as the only immune exposure information.

Researchers ran the PCR with 60 Vbeta and 13 Jbeta primers. Measured with immunoSEQ multiplex PCR; TCRdb has only the in-frame clones, and not every one. This sample's table has approximately 190,000 clones. After removal of 6 bases from V and 7 bases from J, the junction contained 8 bases not matched to a gene. Germline V gene data show CDR1 as MNHNS and CDR2 as SASEGT. CDR3 length equals 15 residues. Specimen: PBMCs. The chain uses TRBV6-1 and TRBJ1-4; 10 nucleotides line up with TRBD1. The origin of this receptor is a man younger than 40 in good health and CMV-seronegative. CDR3 nucleotides: TGTGCCAGCAGGACAGGGGGCACGGGTGGTGAAAAACTGTTTTTT. This encodes CASRTGGTGGEKLFF.